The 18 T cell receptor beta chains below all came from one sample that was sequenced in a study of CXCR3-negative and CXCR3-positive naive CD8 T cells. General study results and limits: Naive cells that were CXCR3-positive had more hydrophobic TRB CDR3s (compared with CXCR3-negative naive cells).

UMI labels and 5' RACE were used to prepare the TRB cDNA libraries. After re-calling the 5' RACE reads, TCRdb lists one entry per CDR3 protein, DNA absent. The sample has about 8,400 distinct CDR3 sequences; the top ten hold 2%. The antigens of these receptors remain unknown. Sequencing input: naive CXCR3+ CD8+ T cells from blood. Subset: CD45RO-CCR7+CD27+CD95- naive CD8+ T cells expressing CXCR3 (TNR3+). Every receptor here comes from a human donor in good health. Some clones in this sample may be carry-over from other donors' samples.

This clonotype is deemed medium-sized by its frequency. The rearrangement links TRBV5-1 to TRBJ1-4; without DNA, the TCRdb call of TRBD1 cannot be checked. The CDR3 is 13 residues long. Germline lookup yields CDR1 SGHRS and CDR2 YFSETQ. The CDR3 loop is CASSHYGRGELFF.

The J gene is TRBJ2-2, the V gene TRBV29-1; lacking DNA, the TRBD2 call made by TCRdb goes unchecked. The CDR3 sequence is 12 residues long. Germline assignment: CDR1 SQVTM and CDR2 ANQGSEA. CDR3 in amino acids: CSVRLGTGELFF.

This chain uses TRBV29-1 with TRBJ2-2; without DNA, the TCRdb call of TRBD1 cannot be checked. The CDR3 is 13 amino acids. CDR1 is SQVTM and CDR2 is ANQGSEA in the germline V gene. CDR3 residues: CSVDTGTTGELFF.

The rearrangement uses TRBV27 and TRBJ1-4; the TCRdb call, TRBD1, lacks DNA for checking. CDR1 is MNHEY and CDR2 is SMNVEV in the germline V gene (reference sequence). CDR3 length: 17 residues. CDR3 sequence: CASSLSVNSPSSEKLFF.

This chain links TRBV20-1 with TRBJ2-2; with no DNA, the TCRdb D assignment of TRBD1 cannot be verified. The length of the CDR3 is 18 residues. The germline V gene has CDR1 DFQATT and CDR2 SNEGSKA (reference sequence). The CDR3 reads CSARVELMTEKNTGELFF.

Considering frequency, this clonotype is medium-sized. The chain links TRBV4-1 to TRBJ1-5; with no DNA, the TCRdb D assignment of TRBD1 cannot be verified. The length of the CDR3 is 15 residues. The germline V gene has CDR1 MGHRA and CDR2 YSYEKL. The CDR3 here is CASSHRAVSNQPQHF.

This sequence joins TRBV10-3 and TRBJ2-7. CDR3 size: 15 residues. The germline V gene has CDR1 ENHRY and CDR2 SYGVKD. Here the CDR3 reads CAIMVVMETSYEQYF.

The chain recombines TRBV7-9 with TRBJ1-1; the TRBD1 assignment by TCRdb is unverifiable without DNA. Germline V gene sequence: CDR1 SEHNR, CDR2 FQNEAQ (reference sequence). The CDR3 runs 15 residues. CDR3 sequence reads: CASSLVRGSNTEAFF.

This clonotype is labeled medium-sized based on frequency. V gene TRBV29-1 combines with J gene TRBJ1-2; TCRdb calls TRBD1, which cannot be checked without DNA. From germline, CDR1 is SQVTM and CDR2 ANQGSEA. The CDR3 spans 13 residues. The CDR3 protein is CSAGQEANYGYTF.

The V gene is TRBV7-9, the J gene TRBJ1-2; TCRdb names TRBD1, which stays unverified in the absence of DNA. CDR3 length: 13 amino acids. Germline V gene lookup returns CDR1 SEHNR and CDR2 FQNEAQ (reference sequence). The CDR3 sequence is CASSSDSSYGYTF.

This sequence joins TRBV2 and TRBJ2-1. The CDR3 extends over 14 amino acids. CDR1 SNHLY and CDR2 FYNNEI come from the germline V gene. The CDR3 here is CASSVWSSYNEQFF.

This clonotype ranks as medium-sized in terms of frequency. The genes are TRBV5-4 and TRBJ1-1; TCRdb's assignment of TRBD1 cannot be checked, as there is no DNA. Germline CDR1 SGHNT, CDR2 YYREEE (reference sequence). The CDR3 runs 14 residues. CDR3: CASRDPRENTEAFF.

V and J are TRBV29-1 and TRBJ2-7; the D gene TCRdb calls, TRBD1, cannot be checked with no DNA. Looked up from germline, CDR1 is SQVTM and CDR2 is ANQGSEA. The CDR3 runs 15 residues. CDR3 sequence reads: CSAITGTGGPYEQYF.

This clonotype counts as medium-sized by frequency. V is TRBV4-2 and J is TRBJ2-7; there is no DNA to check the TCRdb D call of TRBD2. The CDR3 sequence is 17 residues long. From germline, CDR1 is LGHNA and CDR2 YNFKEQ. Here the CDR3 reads CASSQDPLAGVKYEQYF.

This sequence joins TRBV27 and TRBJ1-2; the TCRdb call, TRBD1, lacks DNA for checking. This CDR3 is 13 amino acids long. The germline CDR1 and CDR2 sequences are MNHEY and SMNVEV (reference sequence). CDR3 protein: CASSSRGDYGYTF.

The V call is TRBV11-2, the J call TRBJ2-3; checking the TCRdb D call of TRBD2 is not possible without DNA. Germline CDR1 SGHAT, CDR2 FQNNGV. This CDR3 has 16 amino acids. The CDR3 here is CASSLGSGGYTDTQYF.

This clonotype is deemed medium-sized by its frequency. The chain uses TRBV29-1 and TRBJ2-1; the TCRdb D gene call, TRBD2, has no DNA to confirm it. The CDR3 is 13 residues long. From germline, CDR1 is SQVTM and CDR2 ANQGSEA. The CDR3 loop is CSVVTLGPGEQFF.

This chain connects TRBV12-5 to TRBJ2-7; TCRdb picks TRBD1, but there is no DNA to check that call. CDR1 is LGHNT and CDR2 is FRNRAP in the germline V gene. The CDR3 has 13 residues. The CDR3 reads CASGYDSVYEQYF.